The sequence of this T cell receptor (beta chain) was determined in a study of blood T cell repertoires in COVID-19. The wider study: Specimens from acute and convalescent COVID-19 originated in the United States, Italy and Spain. PBMCs, B-cell-depleted T cells, or T cells provided the cDNA or gDNA that made up the material.

A few counts support this clone. CDR1 is SGHNT, CDR2 YYREEE, per germline (reference sequence). The CDR3 has 13 residues. Trimming cost V 4 bases and J 4 bases, with 8 bases left between them. Methods used by the authors: From reference gene primer amplification, estimates of nucleated cell counts were derived. Here immunoSEQ multiplex PCR was the method, and the copy in TCRdb shows in-frame clones only, minus some. The V and J calls and clone size come from that table; D and trimming were worked out from the DNA. The data contain approximately 260,000 clones, 85% to 90% of them seen just once; the ten biggest clones take up 3.7%.

The material sequenced was peripheral blood. This chain connects TRBV5-4 to TRBJ1-4; D unresolved. The receptor's source is a woman aged 35 to 49 with acute or convalescent COVID-19. The CDR3 loop is CASSLAGNEKLFF. As DNA, the CDR3 is TGTGCCAGCAGCCTGGCCGGTAATGAAAAACTGTTTTTT.